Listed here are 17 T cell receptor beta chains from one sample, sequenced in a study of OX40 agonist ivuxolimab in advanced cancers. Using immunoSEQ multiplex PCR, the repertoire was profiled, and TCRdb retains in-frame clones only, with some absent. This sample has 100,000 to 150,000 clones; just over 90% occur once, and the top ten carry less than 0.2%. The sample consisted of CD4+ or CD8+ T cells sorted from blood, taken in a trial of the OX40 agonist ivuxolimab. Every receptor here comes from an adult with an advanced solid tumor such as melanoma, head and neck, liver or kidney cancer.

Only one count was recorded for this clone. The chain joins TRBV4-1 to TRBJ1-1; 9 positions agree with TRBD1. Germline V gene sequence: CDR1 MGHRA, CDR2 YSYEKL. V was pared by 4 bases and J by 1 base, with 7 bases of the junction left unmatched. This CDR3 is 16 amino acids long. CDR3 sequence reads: CASSRTGGRGNTEAFF. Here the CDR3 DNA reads TGCGCCAGCAGCCGCACAGGGGGCCGGGGGAACACTGAAGCTTTCTTT.

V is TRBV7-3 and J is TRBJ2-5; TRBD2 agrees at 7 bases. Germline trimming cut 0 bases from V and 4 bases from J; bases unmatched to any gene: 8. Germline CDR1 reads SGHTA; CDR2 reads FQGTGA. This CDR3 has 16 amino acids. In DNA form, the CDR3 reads TGTGCCAGCAGCTTAACGGCGGGAGAGAAGGGAGAGACCCAGTACTTC. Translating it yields CASSLTAGEKGETQYF.

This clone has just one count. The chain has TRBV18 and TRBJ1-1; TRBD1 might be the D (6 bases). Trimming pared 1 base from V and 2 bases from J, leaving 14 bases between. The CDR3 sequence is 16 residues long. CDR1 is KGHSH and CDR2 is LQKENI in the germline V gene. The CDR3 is CASSPQVHRANTEAFF. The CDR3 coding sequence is TGTGCCAGCTCACCACAGGTCCACAGGGCCAACACTGAAGCTTTCTTT.

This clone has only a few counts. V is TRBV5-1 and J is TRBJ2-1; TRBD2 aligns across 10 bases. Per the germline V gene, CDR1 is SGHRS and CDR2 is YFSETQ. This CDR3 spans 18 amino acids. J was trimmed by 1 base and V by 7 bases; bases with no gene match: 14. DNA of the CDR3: TGCGCCAGCTCCGCCGAGTGGACTAGCGGCACATCCTACAATGAGCAGTTCTTC. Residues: CASSAEWTSGTSYNEQFF.

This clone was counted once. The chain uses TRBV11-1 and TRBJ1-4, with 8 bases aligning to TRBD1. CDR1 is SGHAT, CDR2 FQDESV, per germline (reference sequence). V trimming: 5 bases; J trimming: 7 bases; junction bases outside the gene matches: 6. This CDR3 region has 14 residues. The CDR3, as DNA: TGTGCCAGCAGCCCCGGACAGGGAGGTGAAAAACTGTTTTTT. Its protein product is CASSPGQGGEKLFF.

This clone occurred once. CDR3 in DNA: TGTGCCAGCAGGATAGGGGCTAGCGGTCTATCCTACGAGCAGTACTTC. This codes for CASRIGASGLSYEQYF. The chain recombines TRBV28 with TRBJ2-7; 7 bases are a match to TRBD2. The CDR3 is 16 amino acids. The junction had 12 bases not matched to a gene; V was cut back by 6 bases and J by 1 base. Germline assignment: CDR1 MDHEN and CDR2 SYDVKM.

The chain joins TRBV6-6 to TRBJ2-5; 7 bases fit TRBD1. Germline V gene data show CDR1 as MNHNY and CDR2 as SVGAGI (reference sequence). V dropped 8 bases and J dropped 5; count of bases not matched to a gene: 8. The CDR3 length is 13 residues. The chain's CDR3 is CASQGGIGETQYF. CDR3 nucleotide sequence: TGTGCCAGCCAAGGGGGCATCGGGGAGACCCAGTACTTC.

DNA for the CDR3: TGTGCCAGCAGCAAGGGGAAGGGGCACAATGAGCAGTTCTTC. Protein: CASSKGKGHNEQFF. The chain couples TRBV21-1 to TRBJ2-1; the table calls TRBD1, which could not be checked here. TRBV21-1 is a pseudogene locus. This CDR3 is built from 14 residues.

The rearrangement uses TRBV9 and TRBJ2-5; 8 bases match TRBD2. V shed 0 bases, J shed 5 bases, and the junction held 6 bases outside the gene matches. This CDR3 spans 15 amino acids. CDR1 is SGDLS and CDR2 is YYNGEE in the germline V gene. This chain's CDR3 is CASSVAFGGGETQYF. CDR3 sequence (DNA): TGTGCCAGCAGCGTAGCCTTTGGCGGGGGGGAGACCCAGTACTTC.

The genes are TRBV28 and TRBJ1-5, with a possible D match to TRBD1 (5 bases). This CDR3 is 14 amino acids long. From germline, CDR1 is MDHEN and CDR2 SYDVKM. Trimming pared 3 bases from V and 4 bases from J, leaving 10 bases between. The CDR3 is CASSLGQINQPQHF. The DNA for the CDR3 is TGTGCCAGCAGTTTGGGGCAGATAAATCAGCCCCAGCATTTT.

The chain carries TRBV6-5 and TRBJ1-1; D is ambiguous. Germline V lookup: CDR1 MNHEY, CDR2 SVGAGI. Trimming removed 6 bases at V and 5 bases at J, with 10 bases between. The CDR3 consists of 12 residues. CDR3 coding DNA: TGTGCCAGCAGAAAGGGTGTAACTGAAGCTTTCTTT. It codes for CASRKGVTEAFF.

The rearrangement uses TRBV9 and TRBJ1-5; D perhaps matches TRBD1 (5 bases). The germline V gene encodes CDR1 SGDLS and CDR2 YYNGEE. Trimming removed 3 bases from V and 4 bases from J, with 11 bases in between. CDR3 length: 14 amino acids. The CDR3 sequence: CASSAGGGNQPQHF. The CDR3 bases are TGTGCCAGCAGCGCGGGGGGGGGAAATCAGCCCCAGCATTTT.

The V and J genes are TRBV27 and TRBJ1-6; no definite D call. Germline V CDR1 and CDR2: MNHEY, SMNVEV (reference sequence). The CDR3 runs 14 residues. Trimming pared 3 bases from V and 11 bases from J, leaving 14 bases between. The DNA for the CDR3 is TGTGCCAGCAGTTTTCGACCCAGGAGCGCACCCCTCCACTTT. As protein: CASSFRPRSAPLHF.

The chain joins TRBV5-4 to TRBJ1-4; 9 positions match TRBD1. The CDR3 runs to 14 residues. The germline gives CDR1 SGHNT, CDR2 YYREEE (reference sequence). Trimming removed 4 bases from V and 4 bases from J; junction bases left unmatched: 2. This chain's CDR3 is CASSPDRGNEKLFF. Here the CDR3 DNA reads TGTGCCAGCAGCCCGGACAGGGGTAATGAAAAACTGTTTTTT.

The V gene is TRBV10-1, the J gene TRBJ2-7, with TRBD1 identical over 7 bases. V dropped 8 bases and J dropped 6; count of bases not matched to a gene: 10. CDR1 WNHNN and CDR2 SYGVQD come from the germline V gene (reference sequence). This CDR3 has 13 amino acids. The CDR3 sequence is CASSRTGFGEQYF. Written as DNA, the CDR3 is TGCGCCAGCTCCCGGACAGGTTTCGGCGAGCAGTACTTC.

CDR3 sequence: CASSLLGSYGYTF. CDR3 DNA: TGTGCCAGCAGTTTGTTGGGAAGCTATGGCTACACCTTC. The chain is built from TRBV27 and TRBJ1-2; the D is unclear. Germline V CDR1 and CDR2: MNHEY, SMNVEV (reference sequence). The CDR3 consists of 13 residues. Deletions cut 3 bases from V and 4 bases from J, with 9 bases between.

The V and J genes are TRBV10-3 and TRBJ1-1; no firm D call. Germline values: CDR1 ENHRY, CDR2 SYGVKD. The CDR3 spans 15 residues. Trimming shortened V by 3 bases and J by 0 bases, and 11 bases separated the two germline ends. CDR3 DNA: TGTGCCATCAGTGACGGCGACTCCTTGAACACTGAAGCTTTCTTT. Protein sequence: CAISDGDSLNTEAFF.